This record looks at one T cell receptor beta chain sequence and its context. The data are from a study of T cells expressing NK-cell markers. TCRdb reprocessed the 5' RACE reads and stores each CDR3 protein as one record, lacking DNA. The sample table sets out approximately 460,000 distinct CDR3 sequences. CDR3 length: 14 residues. The germline CDR1 and CDR2 sequences are LGHDT and YNNKEL (reference sequence). The sample was blood T cells: a sorted CD56 or NKG2C T cell subset, CD4+ or CD8+ T cells, or bulk PBMC T cells (not recorded which). The sequence was collected from a woman aged 18 to 75 in good health. The V gene is TRBV3-1, the J gene TRBJ2-7; the TCRdb call, TRBD1, lacks DNA for checking. The CDR3 loop reads CASSQAGRLDEQYF.